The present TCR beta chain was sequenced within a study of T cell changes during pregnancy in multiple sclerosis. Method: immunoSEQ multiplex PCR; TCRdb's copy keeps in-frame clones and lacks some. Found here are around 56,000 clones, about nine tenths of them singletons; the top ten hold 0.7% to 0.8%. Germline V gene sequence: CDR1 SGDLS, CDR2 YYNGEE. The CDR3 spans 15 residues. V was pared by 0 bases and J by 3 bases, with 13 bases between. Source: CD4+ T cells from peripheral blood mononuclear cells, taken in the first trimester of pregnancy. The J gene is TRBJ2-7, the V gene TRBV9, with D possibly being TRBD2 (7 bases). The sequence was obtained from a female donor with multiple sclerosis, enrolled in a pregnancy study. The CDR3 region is CASSVDGGGLYEQYF. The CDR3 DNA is TGTGCCAGCAGCGTAGATGGCGGGGGCCTCTACGAGCAGTACTTC.